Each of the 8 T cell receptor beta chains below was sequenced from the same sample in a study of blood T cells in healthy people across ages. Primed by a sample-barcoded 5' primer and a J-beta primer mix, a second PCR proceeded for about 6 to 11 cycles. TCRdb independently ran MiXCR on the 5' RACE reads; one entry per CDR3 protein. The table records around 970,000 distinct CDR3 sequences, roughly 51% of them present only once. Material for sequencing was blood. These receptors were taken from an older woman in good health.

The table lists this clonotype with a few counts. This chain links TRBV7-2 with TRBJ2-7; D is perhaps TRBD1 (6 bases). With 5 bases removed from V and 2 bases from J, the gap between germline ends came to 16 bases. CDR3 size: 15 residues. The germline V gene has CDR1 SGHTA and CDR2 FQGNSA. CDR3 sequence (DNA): TGTGCCAGCAGCCGACAATCACAGGGCCCCTACGAGCAGTACTTC. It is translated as CASSRQSQGPYEQYF.

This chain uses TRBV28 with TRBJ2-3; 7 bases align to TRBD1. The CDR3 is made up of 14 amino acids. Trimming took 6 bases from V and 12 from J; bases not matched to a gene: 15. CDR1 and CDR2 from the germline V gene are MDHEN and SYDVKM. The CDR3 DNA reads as TGTGCCAGCAGAGTACAGGGGCAGCACATCCGACAGTATTTT. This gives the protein CASRVQGQHIRQYF.

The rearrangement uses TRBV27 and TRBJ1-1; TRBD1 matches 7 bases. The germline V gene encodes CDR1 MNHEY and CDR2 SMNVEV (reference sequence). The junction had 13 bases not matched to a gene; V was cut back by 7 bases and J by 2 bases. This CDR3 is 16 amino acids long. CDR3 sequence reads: CASTGKGQTLNTEAFF. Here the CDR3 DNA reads TGTGCCAGCACCGGAAAGGGACAGACCTTAAACACTGAAGCTTTCTTT.

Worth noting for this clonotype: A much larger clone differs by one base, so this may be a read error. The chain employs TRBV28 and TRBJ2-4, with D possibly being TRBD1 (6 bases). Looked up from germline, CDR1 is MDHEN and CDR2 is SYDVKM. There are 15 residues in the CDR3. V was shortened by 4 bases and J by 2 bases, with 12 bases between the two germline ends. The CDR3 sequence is CASSSSGTPKNIQYF. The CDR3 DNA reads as TGTGCCAGCAGTTCTTCCGGGACACCCAAAAACATTCAGTACTTC.

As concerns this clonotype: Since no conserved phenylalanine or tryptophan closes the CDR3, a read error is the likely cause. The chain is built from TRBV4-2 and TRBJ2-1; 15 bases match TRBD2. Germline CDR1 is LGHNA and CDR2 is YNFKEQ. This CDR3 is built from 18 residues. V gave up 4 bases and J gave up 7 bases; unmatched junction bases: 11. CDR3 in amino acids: CASSLDPGLAGGVNEQFL. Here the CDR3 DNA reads TGTGCCAGCAGCCTAGACCCCGGACTAGCGGGAGGGGTAAATGAGCAGTTCCTC.

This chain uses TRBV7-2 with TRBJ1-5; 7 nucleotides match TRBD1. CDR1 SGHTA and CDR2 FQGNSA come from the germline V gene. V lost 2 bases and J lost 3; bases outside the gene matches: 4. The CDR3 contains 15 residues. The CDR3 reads CASSLYTGDNQPQHF. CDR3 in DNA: TGTGCCAGCAGCTTATATACAGGGGACAATCAGCCCCAGCATTTT.

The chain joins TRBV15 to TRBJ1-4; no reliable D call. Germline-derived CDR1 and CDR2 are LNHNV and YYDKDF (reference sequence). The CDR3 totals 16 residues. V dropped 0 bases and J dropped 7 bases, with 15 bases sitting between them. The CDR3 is CATSRDQTSLSEKLFF. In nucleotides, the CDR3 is TGTGCCACCAGCAGAGATCAGACCAGCCTTAGTGAAAAACTGTTTTTT.

The CDR3 here is CASTFGTGGTDTQYF. CDR3 bases: TGTGCCAGCACGTTTGGTACAGGGGGAACAGATACGCAGTATTTT. This chain joins TRBV6-6 and TRBJ2-3; the match to TRBD1 covers 8 bases. CDR1 is MNHNY and CDR2 is SVGAGI in the germline V gene (reference sequence). The CDR3 has 15 residues. V dropped 7 bases and J dropped 3; count of bases not matched to a gene: 9.